This T cell receptor beta chain originates from a study of blood T cell repertoires in COVID-19. Trimming stripped 7 bases from V and 11 bases from J, with 15 bases between. Germline values: CDR1 MNHEY, CDR2 SVGAGI. The CDR3 sequence is 13 residues long. TCRdb's copy holds only in-frame clones and misses some; the assay was immunoSEQ multiplex PCR. The sample consists of around 260,000 clones, 91% of them appearing once. The rearrangement uses TRBV6-5 and TRBJ1-6; D may be TRBD1 (5 bases). This TCR came from a person under 30 with COVID-19, enrolled during active disease. Sample: peripheral blood. The DNA for the CDR3 is TGTGCCAGCAAAATAACAGGTTTTACACCCCTCCACTTT. Protein: CASKITGFTPLHF.